These T cell receptor beta chains were read from a single sample in a study of T cells in Graves' hyperthyroidism and ophthalmopathy. One entry per CDR3 protein results from TCRdb running MiXCR on the multiplex PCR reads. The sample has around 500,000 distinct CDR3 sequences; over 13% are singletons. The source material was blood. The receptors come from a woman younger than 35 with Graves' hyperthyroidism. CDR3s include the opening cysteine and the closing phenylalanine or tryptophan. The D gene is left open where the match is weak. Size is stated for part of the rows, as once, few or many counts, or as a class when the clone is expanded.

TRBJ2-1 | TRBV7-9 | NA | many | CASVSGRVSYNEQFF | TGTGCCAGCGTCTCGGGACGCGTCTCCTACAATGAGCAGTTCTTC
TRBJ1-4 | TRBV27 | NA | many | CASRGGGSEKLFF | TGTGCCAGCAGAGGGGGGGGCAGCGAAAAACTGTTTTTT
TRBJ2-5 | TRBV12-5 | TRBD1 | many | CASGLVRTGGDEETQYF | TGTGCTAGTGGTTTGGTTCGGACAGGGGGCGACGAGGAGACCCAGTACTTC
TRBJ1-1 | TRBV10-3 | NA | NA | CAISATANTEAFF | TGTGCCATCAGTGCGACAGCGAACACTGAAGCTTTCTTT
TRBJ2-5 | TRBV7-2 | TRBD2 | many | CASSLQAGTILGTQYF | TGTGCCAGCAGCTTACAGGCCGGGACTATCCTTGGTACCCAGTACTTC
TRBJ2-5 | TRBV11-2 | NA | many | CASSLVLEQETQYF | TGTGCCAGCAGCTTAGTGCTCGAGCAAGAGACCCAGTACTTC
TRBJ2-1 | TRBV3-1 | TRBD2 | NA | CASSQGYGGSDEQFF | TGTGCCAGCAGCCAAGGGTATGGCGGGAGTGATGAGCAGTTCTTC
TRBJ1-2 | TRBV20-1 | NA | many | CSATSADSPHYGYTF | TGCAGTGCGACCTCCGCGGACTCCCCCCACTATGGCTACACCTTC
TRBJ2-6 | TRBV7-9 | NA | many | CASSLWVEFSGANVLTF | TGTGCCAGCAGCTTATGGGTAGAGTTCTCTGGGGCCAACGTCCTGACTTTC
TRBJ1-2 | TRBV29-1 | NA | few | CSVVGIGYGYTF | TGCAGCGTTGTTGGAATCGGCTATGGCTACACCTTC
TRBJ2-4 | TRBV7-9 | NA | many | CASSPTRTVGEKNIQYF | TGTGCCAGCAGCCCGACGAGGACAGTTGGCGAAAAAAACATTCAGTACTTC
TRBJ2-7 | TRBV20-1 | NA | NA | CSARDQLVSYEQYF | TGCAGTGCTAGAGATCAGCTAGTCTCCTACGAGCAGTACTTC
TRBJ2-2 | TRBV20-1 | TRBD2 | few | CSAQRGTNTGELFF | TGCAGTGCTCAGCGGGGTACGAACACCGGGGAGCTGTTTTTT
TRBJ2-5 | TRBV28 | TRBD2 | once | CASRKTSGKGRETQYF | TGTGCCAGCAGGAAGACTAGCGGGAAGGGTCGGGAGACCCAGTACTTC
TRBJ1-1 | TRBV6-1 | NA | many | CASSPVGEEGTEAFF | TGTGCCAGCAGTCCAGTGGGGGAAGAGGGCACTGAAGCTTTCTTT
TRBJ1-5 | TRBV12-3/TRBV12-4 | NA | many | CASCDRTNQPQHF | TGTGCCAGTTGCGACAGAACCAATCAGCCCCAGCATTTT
TRBJ1-3 | TRBV20-1 | NA | many | CSARKDRTGNTIYF | TGCAGTGCTAGAAAGGACAGAACGGGCAACACCATATATTTT
TRBJ2-1 | TRBV5-8 | TRBD2 | many | CASSRGRDRFF | TGTGCCAGCAGCCGGGGGAGGGATCGGTTCTTC
TRBJ1-6 | TRBV19 | TRBD1 | many | CASSTDRAISPLHF | TGTGCCAGTAGTACGGACAGGGCGATTTCACCCCTCCACTTT
TRBJ1-5 | TRBV12-3/TRBV12-4 | NA | many | CASSPQGRDQPQHF | TGTGCCAGCAGCCCACAGGGTCGGGATCAGCCCCAGCATTTT
TRBJ2-7 | TRBV30 | TRBD2 | NA | CAWSVSGGEQYF | TGTGCCTGGAGTGTAAGCGGGGGCGAGCAGTACTTC
TRBJ1-2 | TRBV29-1 | NA | NA | CSVEDVGGYTF | TGCAGCGTCGAGGATGTCGGGGGCTACACCTTC
TRBJ2-5 | TRBV3-1 | NA | many | CASSRRFAQETQYF | TGTGCCAGCAGCCGCCGTTTCGCACAAGAGACCCAGTACTTC
TRBJ2-7 | TRBV19 | NA | NA | CASSIVSGWEQYF | TGTGCCAGTAGTATAGTTTCAGGTTGGGAGCAGTACTTC
TRBJ1-1 | TRBV27 | TRBD1 | many | CASSFGTGSTEAFF | TGTGCCAGCAGTTTCGGGACAGGGAGCACTGAAGCTTTCTTT
TRBJ2-3 | TRBV27 | TRBD2 | many | CASSASLAGVLRDTQYF | TGTGCCAGCAGTGCCTCACTAGCGGGAGTCCTCAGAGATACGCAGTATTTT
TRBJ2-1 | TRBV11-2 | TRBD2 | many | CASSPGTSGKNEQFF | TGTGCCAGCAGCCCCGGGACTAGCGGGAAGAATGAGCAGTTCTTC
TRBJ2-2 | TRBV2 | NA | many | CASSSDEYTGELFF | TGTGCCAGCAGCTCGGACGAGTACACCGGGGAGCTGTTTTTT
TRBJ1-3 | TRBV29-1 | NA | many | CSAIASLSGNTIYF | TGCAGCGCTATCGCGAGCCTCTCTGGAAACACCATATATTTT
TRBJ1-1 | TRBV10-3 | NA | many | CATGGAGRNTEAFF | TGTGCCACCGGAGGGGCTGGTAGGAACACTGAAGCTTTCTTT
TRBJ2-3 | TRBV12-3/TRBV12-4 | TRBD2 | many | CASSLGGSGRAGDTQYF | TGTGCCAGCAGTTTAGGGGGTAGCGGGAGGGCCGGAGATACGCAGTATTTT
TRBJ2-1 | TRBV10-3 | NA | few | CAISAQAESSYNEQFF | TGTGCCATCAGTGCACAAGCGGAAAGCTCCTACAATGAGCAGTTCTTC
TRBJ2-1 | TRBV11-1 | TRBD2 | few | CASSLMGLTDEQFF | TGCGCCAGCAGCTTAATGGGACTAACGGATGAGCAGTTCTTC
TRBJ2-3 | TRBV18 | NA | many | CASSPGYVTDTQYF | TGTGCCAGCTCACCTGGATATGTGACAGATACGCAGTATTTT
TRBJ2-7 | TRBV5-5 | NA | NA | CASSPADWGSYEQYF | TGTGCCAGCAGTCCCGCGGATTGGGGATCCTACGAGCAGTACTTC
TRBJ2-3 | TRBV6-1 | NA | many | CASSYGNRVATQYF | TGTGCCAGCAGTTATGGGAACAGGGTTGCTACGCAGTATTTT
TRBJ2-7 | TRBV6-5 | TRBD1 | many | CASSYGTGGAQYF | TGTGCCAGCAGTTACGGGACAGGGGGCGCGCAGTACTTC
TRBJ1-1 | TRBV2 | NA | many | CASEGGTEAFF | TGTGCCAGCGAAGGTGGGACTGAAGCTTTCTTT
TRBJ2-5 | TRBV4-1 | NA | many | CASSPVCCGELRETQYF | TGCGCCAGCAGCCCGGTTTGTTGCGGGGAGCTAAGGGAGACCCAGTACTTC
TRBJ2-3 | TRBV3-1 | TRBD2 | many | CASSDSGRTDTQYF | TGTGCCAGCAGCGATAGCGGGAGGACAGATACGCAGTATTTT